These 12 T cell receptor beta chains were sequenced from one sample in a study of CD8 T cells in ankylosing spondylitis. A single record per CDR3 protein comes from TCRdb applying MiXCR to the 5' RACE reads. The sample includes 200,000 to 250,000 distinct CDR3 sequences, over 9.5% seen only once; the top ten take 20% to 25%. The sample taken for sequencing was blood, either unsorted or a sorted T cell fraction (not recorded which). Source of these receptors: a male donor with ankylosing spondylitis or in good health (not recorded which).

There are many counts of this clonotype. This chain connects TRBV20-1 to TRBJ2-7, with TRBD2 matching over 9 bases. Germline V gene sequence: CDR1 DFQATT, CDR2 SNEGSKA (reference sequence). V was pared by 3 bases and J by 6 bases, with 9 bases of the junction left unmatched. The CDR3 contains 14 residues. Here the CDR3 DNA reads TGCAGTGCTAGCGCAGCGGGGGGATCGTCCGAGCAGTACTTC. It translates to CSASAAGGSSEQYF.

This clonotype was detected only a few times. The genes are TRBV27 and TRBJ1-2, with D unclear. Trimming left V 6 bases short and J 4 bases short, with 24 bases between. From germline, CDR1 is MNHEY and CDR2 SMNVEV (reference sequence). The CDR3 has 17 amino acids. Written as DNA, the CDR3 is TGTGCCAGCAGGCTCGGTGGTGGATGGGTAGGGCCCTATGGCTACACCTTC. Its protein product is CASRLGGGWVGPYGYTF.

The chain carries TRBV9 and TRBJ2-1; D is perhaps TRBD1 or TRBD2 (6 bases each). Deletions cut 4 bases from V and 7 bases from J, with 18 bases between. This CDR3 is 15 amino acids long. The germline V gene has CDR1 SGDLS and CDR2 YYNGEE. CDR3 loop: CASSLEGGSGNEQFF. The CDR3, as DNA: TGTGCCAGCAGCCTAGAAGGGGGGTCGGGGAATGAGCAGTTCTTC.

This clonotype was seen more than once but under ten times. The V and J genes are TRBV28 and TRBJ2-7; TRBD1 is a possible D gene (6 bases). Germline V lookup: CDR1 MDHEN, CDR2 SYDVKM. The CDR3 is 15 amino acids. The V end was cut by 3 bases, the J end by 4 bases, with 16 bases between. CDR3 DNA: TGTGCCAGCAGTTTTCTAAGGCAGGGGAGTTACGAGCAGTACTTC. Residues: CASSFLRQGSYEQYF.

The chain couples TRBV7-8 to TRBJ1-6; 7 bases align to TRBD1. Unmatched junction bases numbered 7, after V lost 6 bases and J lost 8 bases. CDR1 SGHVS and CDR2 FQNEAQ come from the germline V gene. The CDR3 totals 14 residues. CDR3 DNA sequence: TGTGCCAGCAGGCGGACAGGCGGGGATTCACCCCTCCACTTT. Residues: CASRRTGGDSPLHF.

This chain links TRBV7-2 with TRBJ2-1; TRBD2 aligns across 7 bases. Germline loops: CDR1 SGHTA, CDR2 FQGNSA. The CDR3 length is 15 residues. After removal of 5 bases from V and 7 bases from J, the junction contained 11 bases not matched to a gene. CDR3: CASSPQRGPLNEQFF. The CDR3 DNA sequence: TGTGCCAGCAGCCCGCAGCGGGGCCCCCTAAATGAGCAGTTCTTC. The variable domain in full, with the rest retrieved from reference TRBV7-2 and TRBJ2-1, is GAGVSQSPSNKVTEKGKDVELRCDPISGHTALYWYRQSLGQGLEFLIYFQGNSAPDKSGLPSDRFSAERTGGSVSTLTIQRTQQEDSAVYLCASSPQRGPLNEQFFGPGTRLTVL.

The rearrangement uses TRBV7-2 and TRBJ2-7, with D perhaps TRBD2 (5 bases). The CDR3 totals 14 residues. Trimming pared 0 bases from V and 3 bases from J, leaving 9 bases between. Germline CDR1 and CDR2: SGHTA and FQGNSA. DNA for the CDR3: TGTGCCAGCAGCTTAGCGAGTGGGAGCTACGAGCAGTACTTC. This gives the protein CASSLASGSYEQYF.

This clonotype was detected ten times or more. The chain is built from TRBV2 and TRBJ1-5; D might be TRBD1 (5 bases). Germline V CDR1 and CDR2: SNHLY, FYNNEI. Trimming shortened V by 4 bases and J by 3 bases, and 16 bases separated the two germline ends. This CDR3 region has 16 residues. The CDR3 reads CASSATRDVDNQPQHF. The CDR3 DNA follows: TGTGCCAGCAGTGCCACTCGGGACGTAGACAATCAGCCCCAGCATTTT.

The table lists this clonotype with many counts. The chain combines TRBV5-1 with TRBJ2-5; D call uncertain. The CDR3 contains 15 residues. The V end lost 2 bases, the J end lost 5 bases, and 16 bases lay between the germline ends. CDR1 is SGHRS and CDR2 is YFSETQ in the germline V gene. The CDR3 DNA reads TGCGCCAGCAGCTTACAAGGGCCCCTCGGGGAGACCCAGTACTTC. It encodes CASSLQGPLGETQYF.

This rearrangement joins TRBV7-2 to TRBJ2-3; 7 bases are shared with TRBD1. CDR1 and CDR2 (germline): SGHTA, FQGNSA. CDR3 size: 15 residues. Trimming at V came to 1 base and at J to 2 bases, leaving 3 bases not matched to a gene. CDR3 region: CASSLGGQNTDTQYF. The CDR3 DNA reads TGTGCCAGCAGCTTAGGGGGACAGAACACAGATACGCAGTATTTT. Full variable domain (remainder filled in from reference TRBV7-2 and TRBJ2-3): GAGVSQSPSNKVTEKGKDVELRCDPISGHTALYWYRQSLGQGLEFLIYFQGNSAPDKSGLPSDRFSAERTGGSVSTLTIQRTQQEDSAVYLCASSLGGQNTDTQYFGPGTRLTVL.

In its sample, this clonotype was seen a few times. V and J are TRBV29-1 and TRBJ2-3; possibly TRBD1 for D (6 bases). Germline loops: CDR1 SQVTM, CDR2 ANQGSEA. V gave up 8 bases and J gave up 2 bases, with 14 bases separating them. The CDR3 is 13 residues long. As DNA, the CDR3 is TGCAGCACCACAGGGATCCCCACAGATACGCAGTATTTT. It specifies CSTTGIPTDTQYF.

This clonotype has a count of ten or more. This chain uses TRBV20-1 with TRBJ1-1, with TRBD1 identical over 7 bases. The CDR3 totals 11 residues. V dropped 5 bases and J dropped 6; count of bases not matched to a gene: 3. Germline V gene lookup returns CDR1 DFQATT and CDR2 SNEGSKA (reference sequence). The CDR3 DNA reads as TGCAGTGCTGGACAGGCTTCTGAAGCTTTCTTT. This encodes CSAGQASEAFF.